These 23 T cell receptor beta chains originate from one sample sequenced in a study of CD8+ T cells in alopecia areata. RNA extraction and reverse transcription yielded cDNA as sequencing template. The protocol was immunoSEQ multiplex PCR, while the TCRdb copy is restricted to in-frame clones and leaves out a portion. The sample includes about 180,000 clones, roughly 66% of them seen just once. Source: CD8+ T cells sorted from blood, taken at week 0. The source of these receptors is a human donor with alopecia areata.

V is TRBV27 and J is TRBJ1-1; D is possibly TRBD1 (5 bases). CDR1 is MNHEY and CDR2 is SMNVEV in the germline V gene (reference sequence). The CDR3 has 14 residues. The V end was cut by 6 bases, the J end by 0 bases, with 11 bases between. CDR3 region: CASSSTGLNTEAFF. CDR3 coding DNA: TGTGCCAGCAGCTCAACAGGTCTGAACACTGAAGCTTTCTTT.

CDR3 DNA sequence: TGTGCCAGCATATGGACTAGAGAAGAGACCCAGTACTTC. Its protein is CASIWTREETQYF. V and J are TRBV2 and TRBJ2-5; 7 bases agree with TRBD2. In germline, CDR1 is SNHLY, CDR2 FYNNEI. The J segment lost 3 bases and the V segment lost 7 bases, leaving 5 bases of the junction unmatched. There are 13 residues in the CDR3.

The chain has TRBV27 and TRBJ2-4; D call uncertain. This CDR3 is built from 14 residues. The V end lost 5 bases, the J end lost 5 bases, and 13 bases lay between the germline ends. CDR1 is MNHEY, CDR2 SMNVEV, per germline (reference sequence). The CDR3 coding sequence is TGTGCCAGCAGTAAACGAGCCCAACAAAACATTCAGTACTTC. Protein sequence: CASSKRAQQNIQYF.

The chain uses TRBV9 and TRBJ1-5, with D perhaps TRBD1 (6 bases). Trimming stripped 0 bases from V and 2 bases from J, with 12 bases between. CDR1 and CDR2 (germline): SGDLS, YYNGEE. The CDR3 consists of 16 residues. The CDR3 is CASSVDWGGGNQPQHF. DNA of the CDR3: TGTGCCAGCAGCGTAGATTGGGGGGGCGGCAATCAGCCCCAGCATTTT.

The gene calls are TRBV27 and TRBJ2-1; 7 positions match TRBD1. The junction had 10 bases not matched to a gene; V was cut back by 7 bases and J by 7 bases. Germline loops: CDR1 MNHEY, CDR2 SMNVEV (reference sequence). The CDR3 runs 14 residues. CDR3 coding DNA: TGTGCCAGCACCACCCAAAGACAGGGTAATGAGCAGTTCTTC. This translates into CASTTQRQGNEQFF.

CDR3 residues: CASSVDAGLANSPLHF. The CDR3 region has the DNA TGTGCCAGCAGCGTAGATGCGGGTCTGGCTAATTCACCCCTCCACTTT. The chain couples TRBV9 to TRBJ1-6; D gene ambiguous. The CDR3 extends over 16 amino acids. CDR1 is SGDLS and CDR2 is YYNGEE in the germline V gene. The V end was cut by 0 bases, the J end by 6 bases, with 13 bases between.

The genes are TRBV19 and TRBJ2-3; D gene ambiguous. This CDR3 has 13 residues. Germline values: CDR1 LNHDA, CDR2 SQIVND (reference sequence). The V end was cut by 5 bases, the J end by 6 bases, with 12 bases between. The CDR3 nucleotides are TGTGCCAGTAGTCCAGCCTTATGGGATACGCAGTATTTT. Its protein is CASSPALWDTQYF.

This clone was seen a handful of times. CDR3 DNA sequence: TGTGCCAGCAGCTTAGGGACTCAAGAGACCCAGTACTTC. This codes for CASSLGTQETQYF. The chain recombines TRBV7-3 with TRBJ2-5; maybe TRBD2 (6 bases). Per germline, CDR1 SGHTA and CDR2 FQGTGA. CDR3 length: 13 residues. The V and J ends lost 2 bases and 2 bases respectively, with 6 bases between them.

The V and J genes are TRBV13 and TRBJ1-2; D perhaps matches TRBD1 (5 bases). CDR1 is PRHDT and CDR2 is FYEKMQ in the germline V gene (reference sequence). Trimming pared 1 base from V and 2 bases from J, leaving 8 bases between. This CDR3 region has 14 residues. The CDR3 DNA is TGTGCCAGCAGCTTAGACGGGGGGAACTATGGCTACACCTTC. It encodes CASSLDGGNYGYTF.

The J gene is TRBJ2-3, the V gene TRBV6-5; 8 bases match TRBD2. J lost 5 bases, V lost 6 bases, and 7 bases had no gene match. The germline gives CDR1 MNHEY, CDR2 SVGAGI. The CDR3 loop spans 14 amino acids. CDR3 amino acids: CASSRGRGVDTQYF. The CDR3 DNA reads as TGTGCCAGCAGCCGGGGGCGGGGGGTAGATACGCAGTATTTT.

This clone showed up just a few times. The J gene is TRBJ2-5, the V gene TRBV7-9; TRBD1 or TRBD2 may be the D gene (5 bases each). The ends were cut back, 3 bases at V and 5 bases at J, with 16 bases in the middle. Germline V gene lookup returns CDR1 SEHNR and CDR2 FQNEAQ (reference sequence). CDR3 length: 15 amino acids. In DNA, the CDR3 is TGTGCCAGCAGCTTGGGGACGGAAAACGTGGAGACCCAGTACTTC. It codes for CASSLGTENVETQYF.

This clone was picked up one time. The chain uses TRBV7-3 and TRBJ1-4; D ambiguous. The CDR3 extends over 15 amino acids. Germline-derived CDR1 and CDR2 are SGHTA and FQGTGA. The V gene lost 3 bases and the J gene lost 0 bases, with 8 bases spanning the gap. The CDR3 protein is CASSFTLATNEKLFF. CDR3 bases: TGTGCCAGCAGCTTCACCCTTGCAACTAATGAAAAACTGTTTTTT.

This clone was detected only once. The genes are TRBV7-9 and TRBJ2-1; D remains ambiguous. V was trimmed by 3 bases and J by 0 bases, leaving 15 bases between them. Germline lookup yields CDR1 SEHNR and CDR2 FQNEAQ (reference sequence). This CDR3 is 17 amino acids long. As DNA, the CDR3 is TGTGCCAGCAGCTTCCCGGTGACAACGAGCTCCTACAATGAGCAGTTCTTC. Protein product: CASSFPVTTSSYNEQFF. The full variable domain, completed using reference TRBV7-9 and TRBJ2-1, is DTGVSQNPRHKITKRGQNVTFRCDPISEHNRLYWYRQTLGQGPEFLTYFQNEAQLEKSRLLSDRFSAERPKGSFSTLEIQRTEQGDSAMYLCASSFPVTTSSYNEQFFGPGTRLTVL.

The CDR3 nucleotides are TGTGCCTGGAGTGTAGGGCGGGAAGCTTTCTTT. Residues: CAWSVGREAFF. The chain couples TRBV30 to TRBJ1-1; D gene uncertain. With 0 bases removed from V and 8 bases from J, the gap between germline ends came to 7 bases. Germline CDR1 is GTSNPN and CDR2 is SVGIG (reference sequence). CDR3 length: 11 amino acids.

The rearrangement links TRBV5-1 to TRBJ2-5; no definite D call. V was shortened by 2 bases and J by 2 bases, with 7 bases between the two germline ends. Germline assignment: CDR1 SGHRS and CDR2 YFSETQ. There are 13 residues in the CDR3. The CDR3 here is CASSLWVQETQYF. The DNA for the CDR3 is TGCGCCAGCAGCTTATGGGTGCAAGAGACCCAGTACTTC.

The rearrangement links TRBV19 to TRBJ2-1; 10 nucleotides agree with TRBD1. V trimming: 3 bases; J trimming: 5 bases; junction bases outside the gene matches: 10. The germline V gene has CDR1 LNHDA and CDR2 SQIVND (reference sequence). CDR3 length equals 17 residues. Here the CDR3 reads CASSIGGTGATNNEQFF. In nucleotides, the CDR3 is TGTGCCAGTAGTATTGGAGGGACAGGGGCTACTAACAATGAGCAGTTCTTC.

This chain joins TRBV6-5 and TRBJ2-1; D remains unclear. Between the trimmed V and J ends, which lost 8 bases and 6 bases, there was a span of 17 bases. The CDR3 runs to 14 residues. Germline CDR1 and CDR2: MNHEY and SVGAGI. CDR3 sequence (DNA): TGTGCCAGCCAGTCGAACTCCTACTTCAATGAGCAGTTCTTC. Translation gives CASQSNSYFNEQFF.

The chain combines TRBV9 with TRBJ2-2; the match to TRBD1 covers 7 bases. The trim removed 3 bases at V and 7 bases at J, leaving 9 bases unmatched. CDR3 length: 15 amino acids. CDR1 and CDR2 from the germline V gene are SGDLS and YYNGEE. The CDR3 coding sequence is TGTGCCAGCAGCGCGGCCGGGACAGTTGTCGGGGAGCTGTTTTTT. Translation: CASSAAGTVVGELFF.

The DNA for the CDR3 is TGCAGCGTTCTTACAGGGACTGTAAGTGGCTACACCTTC. Protein sequence: CSVLTGTVSGYTF. This sequence joins TRBV29-1 and TRBJ1-2; D is perhaps TRBD1 (6 bases). The V end lost 5 bases, the J end lost 7 bases, and 17 bases lay between the germline ends. The CDR3 spans 13 residues. The germline gives CDR1 SQVTM, CDR2 ANQGSEA.

This clone was seen a handful of times. The CDR3 sequence: CSVEIRTENLEQFF. As DNA, the CDR3 is TGCAGCGTTGAGATCCGGACAGAAAACCTGGAGCAGTTCTTC. This chain uses TRBV29-1 with TRBJ2-1; maybe TRBD1 (6 bases). CDR3 size: 14 residues. Germline V gene lookup returns CDR1 SQVTM and CDR2 ANQGSEA. Trimming shortened V by 3 bases and J by 10 bases, and 19 bases separated the two germline ends.

The chain recombines TRBV30 with TRBJ2-5, with D uncertain. The DNA end lines up better with TRBJ2-7; the J call may be wrong. The germline V gene encodes CDR1 GTSNPN and CDR2 SVGIG (reference sequence). The CDR3 covers 12 residues. The CDR3: CAWSADTYEQYF. The CDR3 DNA reads TGTGCCTGGAGCGCGGATACCTACGAGCAGTACTTC.

J is TRBJ1-6 and V is TRBV20-1, with D perhaps TRBD1 (6 bases). The CDR3 runs to 11 residues. Germline CDR1 DFQATT, CDR2 SNEGSKA (reference sequence). Trimming took 6 bases from V and 16 from J, leaving 16 bases between them. DNA for the CDR3: TGCAGTGCCCACTTACAGGGTAGGCTCCACTTT. Protein: CSAHLQGRLHF.

This clone was seen a handful of times. The chain has TRBV7-9 and TRBJ1-5; D not resolved. This CDR3 spans 14 amino acids. V lost 3 bases, J lost 6 bases, and 12 bases lay in between. Germline-derived CDR1 and CDR2 are SEHNR and FQNEAQ (reference sequence). This CDR3 reads CASSFLGEPQPQHF. The CDR3 DNA is TGTGCCAGCAGCTTTCTCGGAGAGCCTCAGCCCCAGCATTTT.